These T cell receptor beta chains were read from a single sample in a study of T cell responses to AZD1222 COVID-19 vaccine. The method was immunoSEQ multiplex PCR; TCRdb's version includes in-frame clones alone and lacks a portion of them. The data contain about 120,000 clones, roughly 89% of them singletons. Sequencing used peripheral blood, obtained 28 days after the second AZD1222 dose. These receptors originate from an adult who received the AZD1222 COVID-19 vaccine. Each CDR3 is given with its conserved first and last residue. D genes are given only for firm matches. Not all rows give a size; the values are once, few, many and, for expanded clones, a class.

V gene	J gene	D gene	clone size	CDR3 protein	CDR3 DNA
TRBV9	TRBJ2-5	TRBD2	-	CASSVAGLAGDGETQYF	TGTGCCAGCAGCGTAGCAGGACTAGCGGGCGATGGGGAGACCCAGTACTTC
TRBV5-1	TRBJ1-3	-	many	CASSFIGSGNTIYF	TGCGCCAGCAGCTTCATAGGGTCTGGAAACACCATATATTTT
TRBV28	TRBJ1-2	-	few	CASSLGGMPGYTF	TGTGCCAGCAGTTTAGGCGGGATGCCTGGCTACACCTTC
TRBV3-1/TRBV3-2	TRBJ2-2	-	-	CASSQAQGKGTGELFF	TGTGCCAGCAGCCAAGCACAGGGTAAGGGCACCGGGGAGCTGTTTTTT
TRBV5-1	TRBJ1-2	TRBD1	-	CASSSGSGTGFGYTF	TGCGCCAGCAGCTCCGGGTCCGGGACAGGGTTCGGCTACACCTTC
TRBV28	TRBJ2-5	-	-	CASSNKVWNQETQYF	TGTGCCAGCAGTAACAAAGTATGGAACCAAGAGACCCAGTACTTC
TRBV11-3	TRBJ2-7	TRBD1	-	CASSFSQGAGEQYF	TGTGCCAGCAGCTTTTCCCAGGGGGCTGGGGAGCAGTACTTC
TRBV7-6	TRBJ2-6	-	-	CASSLGGFLSGSFSGANVLTF	TGTGCCAGCAGCTTAGGGGGCTTCCTGAGCGGATCATTCTCTGGGGCCAACGTCCTGACTTTC
TRBV10-3	TRBJ2-7	TRBD1	-	CAISDSTGASYEQYF	TGTGCCATCAGTGACTCCACAGGGGCCTCCTACGAGCAGTACTTC
TRBV18	TRBJ2-3	TRBD2	once	CASSPSSGGDTQYF	TGTGCCAGCTCCCCCTCCTCGGGGGGAGATACGCAGTATTTT
TRBV7-6	TRBJ1-1	-	-	CASSLGGVGTEAFF	TGTGCCAGCAGCTTGGGGGGCGTTGGCACTGAAGCTTTCTTT
TRBV19	TRBJ1-5	-	-	CASSIGQYSNQPQHF	TGTGCCAGTAGTATCGGACAGTATAGCAATCAGCCCCAGCATTTT
TRBV19	TRBJ1-2	-	-	CASSIGSINGYTF	TGTGCCAGTAGTATAGGGAGTATTAATGGCTACACCTTC
TRBV3-1/TRBV3-2	TRBJ1-5	TRBD1	-	CASSLGTGDQPQHF	TGTGCCAGCAGCCTCGGGACAGGGGATCAGCCCCAGCATTTT
TRBV9	TRBJ1-5	TRBD1	-	CASSNTGDRNQPQHF	TGTGCCAGCAGCAATACAGGGGACCGCAATCAGCCCCAGCATTTT
TRBV18	TRBJ2-7	-	-	CASSKWGAVSSYEQYF	TGTGCCAGCTCAAAATGGGGCGCAGTGTCTTCCTACGAGCAGTACTTC
TRBV10-1	TRBJ2-7	TRBD1	once	CASTIHSFPGGRDYEQYF	TGCGCCAGCACCATCCACAGCTTCCCAGGGGGCCGGGACTACGAGCAGTACTTC
TRBV2	TRBJ1-5	-	once	CASSRGRGVYGNQPQHF	TGTGCCAGCAGTCGCGGCAGGGGAGTATATGGCAATCAGCCCCAGCATTTT
TRBV28	TRBJ1-2	-	-	CASSLGTYGYTF	TGTGCCAGCAGTCTAGGGACGTATGGCTACACCTTC
TRBV11-2	TRBJ2-1	TRBD2	once	CASSSETTSGRGEQFF	TGTGCCAGCAGCTCCGAGACGACTAGCGGTAGGGGTGAGCAGTTCTTC
TRBV6-5	TRBJ1-5	-	-	CASSPGGGNQPQHF	TGTGCCAGCAGCCCAGGAGGGGGCAATCAGCCCCAGCATTTT
TRBV5-1	TRBJ2-5	-	-	CASSLASSTQETQYF	TGCGCCAGCAGCTTGGCCTCGTCGACCCAAGAGACCCAGTACTTC
TRBV7-3	TRBJ2-7	TRBD1	-	CASSSRDSFSYEQYF	TGTGCCAGCAGCTCTCGGGACAGCTTCTCCTACGAGCAGTACTTC
TRBV19	TRBJ2-1	TRBD2	-	CASSASGSYNEQFF	TGTGCCAGTAGCGCTAGCGGGAGTTACAATGAGCAGTTCTTC
TRBV5-1	TRBJ2-7	TRBD2	once	CASSPLAGSEGRWEQYF	TGCGCCAGCAGCCCATTAGCGGGGAGCGAGGGAAGATGGGAGCAGTACTTC
TRBV10-3	TRBJ2-3	-	-	CAISVEDTQYF	TGTGCCATCAGTGTAGAAGATACGCAGTATTTT
TRBV6-1	TRBJ1-5	-	-	CASSEGYDGTKGNQPQHF	TGTGCCAGCAGTGAAGGATATGATGGGACAAAAGGCAATCAGCCCCAGCATTTT
TRBV4-2	TRBJ1-2	TRBD1	-	CASSQASGGASGYGYTF	TGTGCCAGCAGCCAGGCGTCAGGGGGCGCGTCGGGCTATGGCTACACCTTC
TRBV6-5	TRBJ2-7	TRBD1	-	CASRYRDRAPGYEQYF	TGTGCCAGCAGGTACCGGGACAGGGCTCCAGGATACGAGCAGTACTTC
TRBV6-5	TRBJ1-2	TRBD1	-	CASADRGWDGYTF	TGTGCCAGCGCCGACAGGGGGTGGGATGGCTACACCTTC
TRBV19	TRBJ2-7	TRBD1	-	CASSMGQGIEQYF	TGTGCCAGTAGTATGGGACAGGGGATCGAGCAGTACTTC
TRBV5-4	TRBJ1-1	TRBD1	-	CASNSRTGWNTEAFF	TGTGCCAGCAATTCTAGGACAGGGTGGAACACTGAAGCTTTCTTT
TRBV7-8	TRBJ1-5	-	few	CASSFLAGKNQPQHF	TGTGCCAGCAGCTTCCTGGCAGGAAAGAATCAGCCCCAGCATTTT
TRBV10-3	TRBJ2-7	TRBD1	-	CAISDHTGGQTYEQYF	TGTGCCATCAGTGACCATACAGGGGGACAGACCTACGAGCAGTACTTC
TRBV28	TRBJ2-1	TRBD2	-	CASSPLREGQDEQFF	TGTGCCAGCAGTCCTCTTAGGGAGGGCCAGGATGAGCAGTTCTTC
TRBV18	TRBJ1-1	-	-	CASSPRDNMNTEAFF	TGTGCCAGCTCACCCCGGGATAACATGAACACTGAAGCTTTCTTT
TRBV15	TRBJ1-5	TRBD1	-	CATSTSYRGGRNQPQHF	TGTGCCACCAGCACCTCATACAGGGGGGGAAGAAATCAGCCCCAGCATTTT
TRBV2	TRBJ1-2	-	-	CASTGDGRYGYTF	TGTGCCAGCACGGGAGACGGGCGCTATGGCTACACCTTC
TRBV7-3	TRBJ1-1	-	-	CASSLRADTEAFF	TGTGCCAGCAGCTTAAGGGCGGACACTGAAGCTTTCTTT
TRBV30	TRBJ1-1	-	-	CAWSVGDRGAFF	TGTGCCTGGAGTGTAGGGGATCGGGGAGCTTTCTTT
TRBV28	TRBJ1-5	-	-	CASSLLGGGNNQPQHF	TGTGCCAGCAGTTTATTGGGGGGAGGGAACAATCAGCCCCAGCATTTT
TRBV29-1	TRBJ2-3	TRBD2	-	CSAAQDWREGVDTQYF	TGCAGCGCCGCCCAGGATTGGCGGGAGGGAGTAGATACGCAGTATTTT
TRBV7-2	TRBJ1-2	TRBD1	-	CASSKTGQGNGYTF	TGTGCCAGCAGCAAAACGGGACAGGGGAATGGCTACACCTTC
TRBV3-1/TRBV3-2	TRBJ2-7	-	-	CASSQEGGDGNLYF	TGTGCCAGCAGCCAAGAGGGGGGCGACGGGAATCTGTACTTC
TRBV28	TRBJ1-5	-	-	CATLRGGGGQPQHF	TGTGCCACCCTACGAGGGGGAGGGGGTCAGCCCCAGCATTTT
TRBV18	TRBJ2-3	-	once	CASSLVGTSTDTQYF	TGTGCCAGCTCCCTCGTCGGGACTAGCACAGATACGCAGTATTTT
TRBV29-1	TRBJ2-7	-	-	CSVETGSHEQYF	TGCAGCGTCGAAACAGGGAGCCACGAGCAGTACTTC
TRBV6-4	TRBJ1-6	TRBD1	-	CASSQTGTGEKSPLHF	TGTGCCAGCAGTCAAACCGGGACAGGGGAGAAGTCACCCCTCCACTTT
TRBV18	TRBJ2-2	-	-	CASSQTTGTDGELFF	TGTGCCAGCTCACAGACCACAGGGACCGACGGGGAGCTGTTTTTT
TRBV7-2	TRBJ2-7	-	-	CASSLVGGLTYEQYF	TGTGCCAGCAGCTTAGTGGGGGGCCTCACGTACGAGCAGTACTTC
TRBV11-3	TRBJ2-1	-	-	CASSFGGLRSPEQFF	TGTGCCAGCAGCTTCGGTGGTCTTCGAAGTCCGGAGCAGTTCTTC
TRBV30	TRBJ1-5	TRBD1	-	CAWADRGNQPQHF	TGTGCCTGGGCGGACAGGGGCAATCAGCCCCAGCATTTT
TRBV28	TRBJ2-6	-	-	CASTLRAGGISGANVLTF	TGTGCCAGCACCTTGCGGGCAGGGGGGATCTCAGGGGCCAACGTCCTGACTTTC
TRBV19	TRBJ1-4	TRBD1	-	CASSPWTGVREKLFF	TGTGCCAGTAGTCCCTGGACAGGGGTAAGGGAAAAACTGTTTTTT
TRBV9	TRBJ1-1	-	-	CASSVEGSTAGEAFF	TGTGCCAGCAGCGTAGAGGGGTCTACGGCGGGTGAAGCTTTCTTT